This T cell receptor beta chain was sequenced for a study of blood T cell repertoires in COVID-19. V gave up 4 bases and J gave up 3 bases; unmatched junction bases: 2. Germline values: CDR1 MNHNY, CDR2 SVGAGI (reference sequence). The CDR3 spans 14 residues. In the study's own analysis: Amplification with reference gene primers provided the estimates of nucleated cell counts. Using immunoSEQ multiplex PCR, the repertoire was profiled, and TCRdb retains in-frame clones only, with some absent. That table gives V, J and clone size, and the DNA gave D and trimming. The sample includes fewer than 200,000 clones, about nine tenths of them seen just once.

The sample taken for sequencing was peripheral blood. The rearrangement uses TRBV6-6 and TRBJ1-2, with 10 bases identical to TRBD1. The TCR was taken from a man aged 25-45 years with COVID-19, enrolled during active disease. The CDR3 loop is CASSSGTGDYGYTF. CDR3 in DNA: TGTGCCAGCAGTTCCGGGACAGGGGACTATGGCTACACCTTC.